This TCR beta chain came from a study of identical twins. This clonotype was seen at least ten times. Everyone who donated was a healthy Caucasian. A universal primer site was created by template switching, with the cDNA bearing unique molecular identifiers. One entry per CDR3 protein, called by TCRdb with MiXCR from the 5' RACE reads. The table has 200,000 to 300,000 distinct CDR3 sequences, about 10% seen once. The CDR3 length is 13 residues. V lost 4 bases and J lost 3, with 13 bases in between. The V gene's germline CDR1 is SQVTM and CDR2 ANQGSEA. The chain links TRBV29-1 to TRBJ2-7; no firm D call. The sequence derives from a man aged 45-65 years in good health. Sequenced material: memory T cells sorted from blood. The CDR3, as DNA: TGCAGCGTTGGATCCGGACGGTACTACGAGCAGTACTTC. Encoded protein: CSVGSGRYYEQYF.